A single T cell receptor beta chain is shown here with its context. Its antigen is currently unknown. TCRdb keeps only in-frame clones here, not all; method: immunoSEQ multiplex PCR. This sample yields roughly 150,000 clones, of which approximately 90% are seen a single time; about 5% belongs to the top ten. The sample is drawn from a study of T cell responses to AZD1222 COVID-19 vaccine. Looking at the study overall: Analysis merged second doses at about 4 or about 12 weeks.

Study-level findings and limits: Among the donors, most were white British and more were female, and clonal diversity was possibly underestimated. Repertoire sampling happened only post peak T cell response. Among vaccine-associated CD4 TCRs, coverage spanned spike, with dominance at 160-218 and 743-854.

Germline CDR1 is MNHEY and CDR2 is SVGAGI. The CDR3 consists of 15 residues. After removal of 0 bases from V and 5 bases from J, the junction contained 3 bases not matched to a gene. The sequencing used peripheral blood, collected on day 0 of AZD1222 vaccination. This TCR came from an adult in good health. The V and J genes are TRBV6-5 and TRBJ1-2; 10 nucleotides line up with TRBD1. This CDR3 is CASSYSGTGEYGYTF. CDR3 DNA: TGTGCCAGCAGTTACTCGGGGACAGGGGAGTATGGCTACACCTTC.